This TCR beta chain was identified during a study of naive and memory T cell subsets. The study's findings and limits: Especially in CD8 cells, naive repertoires contained a few larger clonotypes, possibly CD45RA-re-expressing memory cells. In naive cells, over 95% of TCR sequences were seen only once. From naive to CM, EM and EMRA, diversity decreased and Gini increased. Naive and memory repertoire findings lacked a ground truth for validation.

The germline CDR1 and CDR2 sequences are MDHEN and SYDVKM. The CDR3 has 13 residues. Trimming took 3 bases from V and 0 from J, leaving 6 bases between them. An equimolar mix of two oligonucleotides served as the beta constant-region primer for TRBC1 and TRBC2. The ligated cDNA underwent four PCR rounds using SP2 and nested alpha and beta constant-region primers. One entry per CDR3 protein results from TCRdb running MiXCR on the UMI-ligation and nested PCR reads. The table has roughly 97,000 distinct CDR3 sequences, 13% to 15% seen once; the top ten hold around 2.8%. As concerns this clonotype: Its antigen is not identified.

The chain is built from TRBV28 and TRBJ2-7; D remains unclear. The receptor was derived from a human donor in good health. Sequenced material: naive CD8+ T cells from blood. CDR3 residues: CASSFTLSYEQYF. In DNA form, the CDR3 reads TGTGCCAGCAGTTTTACCCTCTCCTACGAGCAGTACTTC.